Following are 21 T cell receptor beta chains from one sample sequenced in a study of T cells after yellow fever vaccination. TCRdb itself ran the 5' RACE reads through MiXCR, one entry per CDR3 protein. The table records approximately 260,000 distinct CDR3 sequences, around 13% of them present only once. This material consisted of CD4+ T cells sorted from PBMCs, taken 45 days after the yellow fever booster vaccination. The source is a man aged 30 to 45 who received the YFV17D yellow fever vaccine.

This clonotype was detected only a few times. This sequence joins TRBV29-1 and TRBJ2-5; weak D call: TRBD2 (5 bases). Deletions cut 4 bases from V and 2 bases from J, with 17 bases between. From germline, CDR1 is SQVTM and CDR2 ANQGSEA. The CDR3 spans 15 residues. The CDR3 DNA reads as TGCAGCGTTGGCTCCCGACGTGGGAGACAAGAGACCCAGTACTTC. It encodes CSVGSRRGRQETQYF. Full variable domain (rest looked up from reference TRBV29-1 and TRBJ2-5): SAVISQKPSRDICQRGTSLTIQCQVDSQVTMMFWYRQQPGQSLTLIATANQGSEATYESGFVIDKFPISRPNLTFSTLTVSNMSPEDSSIYLCSVGSRRGRQETQYFGPGTRLLVL.

The chain couples TRBV10-2 to TRBJ2-7; D might be TRBD2 (6 bases). Trimming left V 8 bases short and J 3 bases short, with 8 bases between. The germline V gene encodes CDR1 WSHSY and CDR2 SAAADI. CDR3 length: 11 residues. CDR3 loop: CASRESYEQYF. CDR3 nucleotide sequence: TGCGCCAGCCGGGAGAGCTACGAGCAGTACTTC.

This clonotype was seen a few times. V and J are TRBV6-5 and TRBJ2-1; possibly TRBD2 for D (5 bases). Looked up from germline, CDR1 is MNHEY and CDR2 is SVGAGI. V dropped 2 bases and J dropped 4 bases, with 9 bases sitting between them. The CDR3 is made up of 14 amino acids. CDR3 nucleotides: TGTGCCAGCAGTTACCAGCGGAGTTACAATGAGCAGTTCTTC. Translated: CASSYQRSYNEQFF.

This clonotype came up a few times. This rearrangement joins TRBV18 to TRBJ2-7; 9 bases map to TRBD2. The CDR3 consists of 17 residues. V dropped 1 base and J dropped 0; count of bases not matched to a gene: 7. Germline-derived CDR1 and CDR2 are KGHSH and LQKENI. This CDR3 reads CASSPQASGISSYEQYF. CDR3 DNA sequence: TGTGCCAGCTCACCACAGGCTAGCGGGATCAGCTCCTACGAGCAGTACTTC.

This clonotype was counted ten times or more. The chain combines TRBV20-1 with TRBJ2-1; the D call may be TRBD1 or TRBD2 (6 bases each). The ends were cut back, 8 bases at V and 2 bases at J, with 19 bases in the middle. The CDR3 is 15 amino acids. The germline V gene has CDR1 DFQATT and CDR2 SNEGSKA (reference sequence). CDR3 bases: TGCAGTACCTTCGAGGGGGGAAATCCCTACAATGAGCAGTTCTTC. Translating gives CSTFEGGNPYNEQFF.

This clonotype was observed a few times. The rearrangement uses TRBV20-1 and TRBJ2-1; a weak D match, TRBD2 (6 bases). The germline gives CDR1 DFQATT, CDR2 SNEGSKA (reference sequence). V was pared by 3 bases and J by 2 bases, with 11 bases between. This CDR3 has 14 residues. Written as DNA, the CDR3 is TGCAGTGCTAGCAGTAGCGGACCCTACAATGAGCAGTTCTTC. Encoded protein: CSASSSGPYNEQFF.

This clonotype came up many times. The genes are TRBV28 and TRBJ2-5; 8 bases are shared with TRBD2. Per germline, CDR1 MDHEN and CDR2 SYDVKM. The CDR3 consists of 13 residues. V trimming: 5 bases; J trimming: 4 bases; junction bases outside the gene matches: 3. This chain's CDR3 is CASSLAGRETQYF. DNA for the CDR3: TGTGCCAGCAGTCTAGCGGGTAGAGAGACCCAGTACTTC. Full variable domain (rest looked up from reference TRBV28 and TRBJ2-5): DVKVTQSSRYLVKRTGEKVFLECVQDMDHENMFWYRQDPGLGLRLIYFSYDVKMKEKGDIPEGYSVSREKKERFSLILESASTNQTSMYLCASSLAGRETQYFGPGTRLLVL.

The V and J genes are TRBV9 and TRBJ1-1; D gene ambiguous. The CDR3 is made up of 15 amino acids. V lost 2 bases to trimming and J lost 0 bases, with 11 bases between them. Germline lookup yields CDR1 SGDLS and CDR2 YYNGEE. In DNA, the CDR3 is TGTGCCAGCAGCGTGGCAGTGGATATGAACACTGAAGCTTTCTTT. Its protein product is CASSVAVDMNTEAFF.

V is TRBV7-2 and J is TRBJ2-7; TRBD1 matches 7 bases. The V and J ends lost 1 base and 0 bases, in that order; junction bases with no gene match: 3. Looked up from germline, CDR1 is SGHTA and CDR2 is FQGNSA. The CDR3 is made up of 15 amino acids. CDR3 DNA sequence: TGTGCCAGCAGCTTAGTGGGACAGAGCTCCTACGAGCAGTACTTC. The encoded protein is CASSLVGQSSYEQYF.

This clonotype was recorded many times. The CDR3, as DNA: TGTGCCAGCAGTTCTCGGAGCGGGAGGGTGGACAATGAGCAGTTCTTC. Amino acid sequence: CASSSRSGRVDNEQFF. The rearrangement joins TRBV6-2 or TRBV6-3 to TRBJ2-1; 10 nucleotides agree with TRBD2. This CDR3 has 16 amino acids. V lost 4 bases to trimming and J lost 5 bases; unmatched junction nucleotides: 8. In germline, CDR1 is MNHEY, CDR2 SVGEGT.

This clonotype was observed a handful of times. The chain has TRBV18 and TRBJ2-1, with D maybe TRBD1 (6 bases). The CDR3 contains 14 residues. Germline V gene sequence: CDR1 KGHSH, CDR2 LQKENI. Trimming took 3 bases from V and 6 from J, leaving 12 bases between them. The CDR3: CASSPRPRGNEQFF. CDR3 sequence (DNA): TGTGCCAGCTCACCCCGCCCCAGGGGCAATGAGCAGTTCTTC.

The genes are TRBV20-1 and TRBJ2-1; tentatively, D is TRBD2 (6 bases). The V end was cut by 6 bases, the J end by 15 bases, with 18 bases between. Looked up from germline, CDR1 is DFQATT and CDR2 is SNEGSKA (reference sequence). This CDR3 has 11 amino acids. The DNA for the CDR3 is TGCAGTGCCCCCGGGTGGCAGGGAGGGTTCTTC. Protein sequence: CSAPGWQGGFF.

The V call is TRBV20-1, the J call TRBJ1-2; D call uncertain. CDR1 is DFQATT and CDR2 is SNEGSKA in the germline V gene (reference sequence). With 6 bases removed from V and 10 bases from J, the gap between germline ends came to 21 bases. This CDR3 is built from 13 residues. The CDR3 coding sequence is TGCAGTGCCGTCGGAACCAAACCACGGGACTACACCTTC. Its translation: CSAVGTKPRDYTF.

The V call is TRBV20-1, the J call TRBJ2-3; 9 bases fit TRBD2. Germline lookup yields CDR1 DFQATT and CDR2 SNEGSKA (reference sequence). CDR3 length: 16 residues. The ends lost 8 bases at V and 2 bases at J; junction bases unmatched: 14. For the CDR3, the DNA is TGCAGTTCTTATAGCGGGAGTTCGTTGGACACAGATACGCAGTATTTT. Translated, it gives CSSYSGSSLDTDTQYF.

The rearrangement uses TRBV29-1 and TRBJ2-7, with no clear D. V was clipped by 2 bases and J by 5 bases, with 13 bases between them. From germline, CDR1 is SQVTM and CDR2 ANQGSEA. CDR3 length: 13 residues. In DNA form, the CDR3 reads TGCAGCGTTGAAACGTTACCGGACGACGAGCAGTACTTC. This codes for CSVETLPDDEQYF.

The chain couples TRBV7-7 to TRBJ2-2; D gene uncertain. The CDR3 length is 11 residues. Germline V gene data show CDR1 as SSHAT and CDR2 as FNYEAQ (reference sequence). V dropped 6 bases and J dropped 6 bases, with 5 bases sitting between them. The CDR3 sequence is CASRGSGELFF. Written as DNA, the CDR3 is TGTGCCAGCAGGGGCTCCGGGGAGCTGTTTTTT.

This clonotype has ten or more counts. V is TRBV7-9 and J is TRBJ2-7; 8 bases agree with TRBD1. The CDR3 length is 16 residues. Trimming cost V 4 bases and J 3 bases; bases outside gene matches: 11. The germline V gene encodes CDR1 SEHNR and CDR2 FQNEAQ (reference sequence). The CDR3 is CASSSFTGDRGYEQYF. As DNA, the CDR3 is TGTGCCAGCAGCTCCTTTACTGGTGACAGGGGCTACGAGCAGTACTTC.

The gene calls are TRBV6-2 or TRBV6-3 and TRBJ2-1; 8 nucleotides align to TRBD2. CDR3 length: 13 residues. J lost 6 bases, V lost 4 bases, and 2 bases had no gene match. Looked up from germline, CDR1 is MNHEY and CDR2 is SVGEGT. The DNA of the CDR3 is TGTGCCAGCAGTTTTCGGGAGGGCAATGAGCAGTTCTTC. This gives the protein CASSFREGNEQFF.

The chain combines TRBV10-3 with TRBJ2-7; the match to TRBD1 covers 9 bases. This CDR3 is 15 amino acids long. CDR1 and CDR2 from the germline V gene are ENHRY and SYGVKD. V was pared by 7 bases and J by 4 bases, with 11 bases of the junction left unmatched. The CDR3 is CAIKDTGTGLYEQYF. CDR3 nucleotides: TGTGCCATCAAGGATACCGGGACAGGGTTATACGAGCAGTACTTC.

This clonotype turned up a few times. This CDR3 reads CASSFRAGKYYEQYF. The CDR3 DNA is TGTGCCAGCAGTTTCCGAGCGGGGAAGTACTACGAGCAGTACTTC. The rearrangement uses TRBV12-3 or TRBV12-4 and TRBJ2-7; 7 bases are shared with TRBD2. Trimming took 3 bases from V and 3 from J; bases not matched to a gene: 8. CDR3 length: 15 amino acids.

This clonotype appeared a few times. V usage is TRBV7-9 and J usage is TRBJ2-6; a possible D gene is TRBD2 (6 bases). From germline, CDR1 is SEHNR and CDR2 FQNEAQ (reference sequence). This CDR3 contains 17 residues. Trimming took 6 bases from V and 0 from J, leaving 15 bases between them. CDR3 protein: CASRSGTRSSGANVLTF. The DNA of the CDR3 is TGTGCCAGCAGGTCCGGGACTCGCAGCTCTGGGGCCAACGTCCTGACTTTC.